Sequencing of this TCR beta chain was carried out in a study of blood T cell repertoires in COVID-19. Trimming pared 4 bases from V and 1 base from J, leaving 13 bases between. CDR1 ENHRY and CDR2 SYGVKD come from the germline V gene. This CDR3 is 15 amino acids long. This clone appeared once. In the source study's methods: The assay estimated nucleated cells by amplifying reference gene primers. Sequencing used immunoSEQ multiplex PCR; TCRdb keeps in-frame clones, though not all of them. V and J calls and clone size are as listed in that table; D and trimming were resolved from the DNA. The table has tens of thousands of clones, around 90% seen once; the top ten hold about 21%.

The V call is TRBV10-3, the J call TRBJ1-1; possibly TRBD1 for D (5 bases). This TCR was sampled from a human donor in a cohort sampled during active COVID-19. The source material was peripheral blood. CDR3 residues: CAISVGQGANTEAFF. CDR3 coding DNA: TGTGCCATCAGTGTGGGGCAGGGTGCGAACACTGAAGCTTTCTTT.